This note documents a single T cell receptor beta chain sequence. Its antigen is unidentified. Relative to the germline gene, one junction end is altered; a read error may explain this. Germline CDR1 is DFQATT and CDR2 is SNEGSKA (reference sequence). The CDR3 contains 14 residues. The data were obtained in a study of blood T cells in healthy people across ages. A second PCR of about 6 to 12 cycles used a sample-barcoded 5' primer and a J-beta primer mix. TCRdb recomputed calls from the 5' RACE reads with MiXCR, one row per CDR3 protein. The table records some 1.4 million distinct CDR3 sequences, 42% of them present only once. Overall study results and limits: TCR beta diversity was tightly associated with the proportion of naive T cells.

J is TRBJ2-5 and V is TRBV20-1, with TRBD1 as a possible D gene (6 bases). The J call is doubtful: the DNA matches TRBJ2-7 better. This clonotype was obtained from a woman aged 18-35 years in good health. Specimen: blood. The CDR3 protein is CSASRDIQSCEQYF. CDR3 DNA sequence: TGCAGTGCTAGTCGGGACATACAGTCCTGCGAGCAGTACTTC.